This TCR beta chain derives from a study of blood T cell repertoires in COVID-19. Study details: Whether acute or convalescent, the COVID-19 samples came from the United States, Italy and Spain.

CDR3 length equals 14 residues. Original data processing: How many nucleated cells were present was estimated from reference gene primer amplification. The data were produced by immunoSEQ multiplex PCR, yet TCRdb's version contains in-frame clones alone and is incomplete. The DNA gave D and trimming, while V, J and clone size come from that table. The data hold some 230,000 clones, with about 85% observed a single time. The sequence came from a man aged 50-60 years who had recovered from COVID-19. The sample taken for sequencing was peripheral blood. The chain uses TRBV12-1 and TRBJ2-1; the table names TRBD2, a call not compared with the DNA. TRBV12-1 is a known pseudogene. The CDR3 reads CASSPWDSWDEQFF. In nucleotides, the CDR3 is TGTGCCAGCAGCCCATGGGACTCCTGGGATGAGCAGTTCTTC.